This entry concerns a single T cell receptor beta chain. Its antigen specificity is not known. No base quality values were provided; no much bigger clone lies one nucleotide off. CDR1 and CDR2, per the germline V gene, are ENHRY and SYGVKD. Trimming removed 4 bases from V and 1 base from J; the gene matches leave 10 bases unexplained. The CDR3, cysteine through phenylalanine, is 17 amino acids long. Here the CDR3 DNA is all that survives: 51 bases in frame from base 1. The source of the sample is a study of T cell responses to AZD1222 COVID-19 vaccine (dated by TCRdb to about 2021). Notes on the research overall: A total of 233 trial participants underwent TCR sequencing, of whom roughly 210 had received two doses of AZD1222 and about 25 had received two doses of the MenACWY control vaccine. Trial participants were enrolled by age into 18-55, 56-69 and 70-plus year subgroups, with roughly 150, 30 and 60 TCR-sequenced participants respectively. The full study reports these points: Conclusions about previously exposed vaccinees are limited because only a handful of AZD1222 recipients were SARS-CoV-2 seropositive at baseline. In the small 56-69-year group, the increase in depth fell short of significance, most likely because of low power. The whole spike protein was spanned by vaccine-associated CD4 TCRs, and dominant responses were seen in regions 160-218 and 743-854. Because no samples from the day 14 peak response were available, repertoires could be characterized only after the peak T cell response. Reportedly, close to half of the unique spike-specific TCRs recognized epitopes lying outside the regions that are mutated in the B.1.351 and B.1.1.7 variants. After two AZD1222 doses, both the breadth and the depth of spike-specific TCRs were significantly higher than at day 0 and than in MenACWY recipients. Most participants were white British and females outnumbered males, and the authors suggested that clonal diversity may have been underestimated.

This sample's time point label indicates: baseline before first vaccination. In the paper's terms, the treatment or condition label means: meningococcal conjugate vaccine given as trial control. The vaccinee samples were drawn from two UK trials, COV001 and COV002, one of which was a single-blind randomized controlled phase 2/3 trial testing AZD1222 (ChAdOx1 nCoV-19) in healthy adults. For TCRbeta chain sequencing, PBMC samples were collected from trial participants at day 0 and at day 28 after the second dose. The CDR3 regions of human TCRbeta chains were analyzed by immunosequencing. In the original analysis: Repertoire TCRs were checked for matches against a reference library of SARS-CoV-2-specific TCRs that had been generated using the MIRA antigen-specificity platform. Breadth meant the fraction of unique TCRs that were SARS-CoV-2-associated, whereas depth meant the fraction of total T cells that were SARS-CoV-2-associated. Using the MIRA data, each spike-specific TCR was assigned both to the spike region to which the TCR was reactive and to a CD4 or CD8 class. Log10-transformed breadth and depth values were compared by one-way ANOVA with Sidak's multiple comparisons tests. TCRdb limited this immuneACCESS table to in-frame rearrangements with V and J called. A share of clones is missing; checked studies link under half to unresolved V genes, and the rest is unexplained. V, J and clone size are those of that table, while D and trimming were read from the DNA. This sample lists about 200,000 clones; 93% were detected once. The biggest ten clones account for roughly 1% of the sample.

The source is an adult in good health. The sample here was peripheral blood, taken on day 0 of MenACWY control vaccination. The rearranged segments are TRBV10-3 and TRBJ2-4, with 7 central nucleotides matching TRBD2. This receptor has the CDR3 CAISADPDGGAKNIQYF. DNA sequence: TGTGCCATCAGTGCCGACCCCGACGGGGGGGCCAAAAACATTCAGTACTTC.